The 14 T cell receptor beta chains below all came from one sample that was sequenced in a study of cytomegalovirus exposure and HLA in healthy donors. PCR was performed using 60 Vbeta and 13 Jbeta primers. The repertoire was sequenced with immunoSEQ multiplex PCR; TCRdb's copy has only in-frame clones and lacks some. The repertoire holds 150,000 to 250,000 clones, with under 90% as singletons. The specimen was PBMCs. The receptors shown here come from a boy younger than 10 in good health and CMV-seronegative.

J is TRBJ2-7 and V is TRBV7-9, with TRBD1 matching over 9 bases. The CDR3 length is 15 residues. The germline CDR1 and CDR2 sequences are SEHNR and FQNEAQ (reference sequence). The V gene end was trimmed by 5 bases and the J gene end by 0 bases; junction bases not matched to a gene: 5. In DNA form, the CDR3 reads TGTGCCAGCAGCCGAGCGGGACAGGGCTCCTACGAGCAGTACTTC. Residues: CASSRAGQGSYEQYF.

This clone appeared a few times. V usage is TRBV6-5 and J usage is TRBJ2-3; D possibly corresponds to TRBD1 (5 bases). This CDR3 spans 14 amino acids. The ends were cut back, 2 bases at V and 2 bases at J, with 8 bases in the middle. The germline V gene encodes CDR1 MNHEY and CDR2 SVGAGI. In DNA form, the CDR3 reads TGTGCCAGCAGTTACGAAGGGGACACAGATACGCAGTATTTT. The encoded protein is CASSYEGDTDTQYF.

V usage is TRBV6-1 and J usage is TRBJ2-7; TRBD1 aligns across 7 bases. The J segment lost 4 bases and the V segment lost 4 bases, leaving 4 bases of the junction unmatched. Germline V gene sequence: CDR1 MNHNS, CDR2 SASEGT. This CDR3 region has 13 residues. The CDR3 loop is CASSVAGGYEQYF. The CDR3 nucleotides read TGTGCCAGCAGTGTTGCAGGGGGATACGAGCAGTACTTC.

V is TRBV7-9 and J is TRBJ1-1, with D maybe TRBD1 (5 bases). This CDR3 region has 14 residues. Trimming took off 6 bases at V and 4 bases at J, with 15 bases between the two ends. The germline V gene encodes CDR1 SEHNR and CDR2 FQNEAQ (reference sequence). The DNA of the CDR3 is TGTGCCAGCAGTAAGGGCGGGGGGAGCACTGAAGCTTTCTTT. It specifies CASSKGGGSTEAFF.

The chain carries TRBV7-2 and TRBJ1-2; D gene uncertain. This CDR3 is 15 amino acids long. Between the trimmed V and J ends, which lost 2 bases and 0 bases, there was a span of 10 bases. Germline V CDR1 and CDR2: SGHTA, FQGNSA. CDR3 sequence reads: CASSLTIRANYGYTF. CDR3 DNA: TGTGCCAGCAGCTTAACTATTCGGGCTAACTATGGCTACACCTTC. The variable domain in full, completed from reference TRBV7-2 and TRBJ1-2, reads GAGVSQSPSNKVTEKGKDVELRCDPISGHTALYWYRQSLGQGLEFLIYFQGNSAPDKSGLPSDRFSAERTGGSVSTLTIQRTQQEDSAVYLCASSLTIRANYGYTFGSGTRLTVV.

J is TRBJ1-1 and V is TRBV2; TRBD1 might be the D (5 bases). CDR3 length: 16 amino acids. The V gene's germline CDR1 is SNHLY and CDR2 FYNNEI. Trimming left V 1 base short and J 1 base short, with 13 bases between. DNA of the CDR3: TGTGCCAGCAGTGAAGGAGTGGGACTTCCGAACACTGAAGCTTTCTTT. Translation: CASSEGVGLPNTEAFF.

The rearrangement joins TRBV6-5 to TRBJ2-3; possibly TRBD2 for D (6 bases). Germline lookup yields CDR1 MNHEY and CDR2 SVGAGI. The germline V and J ends were trimmed by 1 base and 2 bases, with 10 bases remaining between them. This CDR3 has 15 amino acids. The CDR3 is CASSYLAGPTDTQYF. CDR3 nucleotide sequence: TGTGCCAGCAGTTACTTGGCGGGGCCCACAGATACGCAGTATTTT.

V gene TRBV7-8 combines with J gene TRBJ2-1; the D is unclear. The CDR3 runs to 16 residues. With 3 bases removed from V and 0 bases from J, the gap between germline ends came to 12 bases. Germline-derived CDR1 and CDR2 are SGHVS and FQNEAQ. CDR3 in DNA: TGTGCCAGCAGCTTGACTCGACTTAGCTCCTACAATGAGCAGTTCTTC. This encodes CASSLTRLSSYNEQFF.

There are a few counts of this clone. V usage is TRBV5-1 and J usage is TRBJ2-1; D call uncertain. Germline V gene sequence: CDR1 SGHRS, CDR2 YFSETQ. V was trimmed by 5 bases and J by 5 bases, leaving 5 bases between them. CDR3 size: 11 residues. CDR3 nucleotides: TGCGCCAGCAGATTCAACAATGAGCAGTTCTTC. It is translated as CASRFNNEQFF.

This chain joins TRBV19 and TRBJ1-1; weak D call: TRBD1 (6 bases). There are 15 residues in the CDR3. CDR1 is LNHDA and CDR2 is SQIVND in the germline V gene (reference sequence). The V and J ends lost 7 bases and 0 bases respectively, with 15 bases between them. CDR3 region: CASTRGQNMNTEAFF. CDR3 bases: TGTGCCAGTACCAGGGGACAAAACATGAACACTGAAGCTTTCTTT.

V is TRBV6-5 and J is TRBJ1-2, with no clear D. Germline V gene data show CDR1 as MNHEY and CDR2 as SVGAGI. This CDR3 region has 13 residues. V gave up 0 bases and J gave up 7 bases, with 9 bases separating them. CDR3 region: CASSYSTGGGYTF. The CDR3 DNA reads as TGTGCCAGCAGTTACTCGACGGGTGGTGGCTACACCTTC.

This chain links TRBV5-6 with TRBJ2-7; 9 bases map to TRBD2. This CDR3 spans 14 amino acids. V gave up 4 bases and J gave up 5 bases; unmatched junction bases: 7. Germline V CDR1 and CDR2: SGHDT, YYEEEE. CDR3 in DNA: TGTGCCAGCAGCGCTCCGGGACTAGCCAACGAGCAGTACTTC. Protein product: CASSAPGLANEQYF.

J is TRBJ2-7 and V is TRBV6-1; D is perhaps TRBD2 (6 bases). The V end was cut by 4 bases, the J end by 3 bases, with 16 bases between. Germline V gene data show CDR1 as MNHNS and CDR2 as SASEGT. The CDR3 contains 15 residues. The CDR3 sequence is CASSGPGTSYYEQYF. The CDR3 DNA reads TGTGCCAGCAGTGGCCCCGGGACTTCCTACTACGAGCAGTACTTC.

This clone was detected only a few times. The chain employs TRBV5-1 and TRBJ2-3; D not certain. The V end was cut by 2 bases, the J end by 6 bases, with 7 bases between. Germline lookup yields CDR1 SGHRS and CDR2 YFSETQ. The CDR3 is 12 amino acids. CDR3 bases: TGCGCCAGCAGCTTAATCTCGGATACGCAGTATTTT. Its protein product is CASSLISDTQYF.